This record concerns one TCR beta chain sequence. The data originate from a study of radiotherapy plus CTLA-4 blockade in lung cancer. This table comes from immunoSEQ multiplex PCR, and its TCRdb copy is limited to in-frame clones, with some not included. The sample records approximately 45,000 clones, over 55% being singletons. V lost 3 bases to trimming and J lost 0 bases; unmatched junction nucleotides: 8. Germline V gives CDR1 SGHRS, CDR2 YFSETQ. The CDR3 sequence is 17 residues long. The specimen comprised peripheral blood, sampled from a patient treated with radiotherapy plus ipilimumab. The sequence was obtained from a human donor with non-small cell lung cancer who had a partial response to radiotherapy plus ipilimumab. This chain connects TRBV5-1 to TRBJ2-3, with TRBD2 identical over 9 bases. CDR3 nucleotide sequence: TGCGCCAGCAGCTCGGCGACTAGCGGACACAGCACAGATACGCAGTATTTT. Protein product: CASSSATSGHSTDTQYF.